Below, 2 T cell receptor beta chains from the same sample are listed, as sequenced in a study of T-cell reconstitution after alpha-beta-depleted transplantation in children. This sample's TCRbeta library carried unique molecular identifier barcodes. TCRdb fed the PCR reads into MiXCR, producing one record per CDR3 protein. The sample has approximately 800,000 distinct CDR3 sequences, approximately 15% seen once; the top ten hold approximately 5%. The material was PBMCs, mostly from graft donor cells, obtained 360 days after TCRalphabeta/CD19-depleted stem cell transplant. The receptors were gathered from a male patient younger than 18 who had a stem cell transplant for acute lymphoblastic leukemia, so the T cells may come from the graft donor.

This clonotype has only a few counts. The chain combines TRBV2 with TRBJ2-7; possibly TRBD1 for D (5 bases). The CDR3 loop spans 13 amino acids. Trimming pared 1 base from V and 4 bases from J, leaving 8 bases between. Germline CDR1 SNHLY, CDR2 FYNNEI. CDR3 sequence (DNA): TGTGCCAGCAGTGAAGGCAAGGGGTACGAGCAGTACTTC. Translated, it gives CASSEGKGYEQYF.

This clonotype was recorded many times. This sequence joins TRBV6-1 and TRBJ1-6; a weak D match, TRBD1 (5 bases). This CDR3 comprises 14 residues. V lost 5 bases and J lost 10, with 15 bases in between. The germline gives CDR1 MNHNS, CDR2 SASEGT. CDR3: CASSPGTGRSPLHF. CDR3 bases: TGTGCCAGCAGTCCCGGGACCGGGAGGTCACCCCTCCACTTT.